This T cell receptor (beta chain) was captured by sequencing in a study of human T cells and chemical hapten exposure. Study-level information: Slight differences in pooled library volume were the main source of varying TCR yields across samples.

Unique molecular identifiers were linked by the library to individual cDNA molecules. TCRdb processed the RACE reads anew with MiXCR; each CDR3 protein has one entry. Of approximately 52,000 distinct CDR3 sequences listed, over 8% were seen once; the top ten hold around 14%. Study-wide results and caveats: Significantly more large CDR3 similarity clusters were formed by expanded TCRs than by controls. Those TCRs sitting above 1 in 1000 frequency stayed the same with DPC sensitization.

Time point indicated: pre-sensitization, week 0. Treatment indicated: therapeutic diphenylcyclopropenone sensitization with weekly scalp DPC. This clonotype was picked up many times. The antigen remains unidentified. The TCR comes from a woman aged 40 to 55 with alopecia areata. Some clones in this sample may be carry-over from other donors' samples. This sample comprised whole blood, obtained in connection with sensitization to the hapten diphenylcyclopropenone (DPC).

The CDR3 sequence is CASTRGAPYSPLHF. CDR3 nucleotides: TGTGCCAGCACCCGGGGGGCTCCTTATTCACCCCTCCACTTT. The chain is built from TRBV12-3 or TRBV12-4 and TRBJ1-6; a possible D gene is TRBD1 (6 bases). Trimming removed 7 bases at V and 8 bases at J, with 15 bases between. The CDR3 consists of 14 residues.